The clone carrying this T cell receptor (beta chain) was observed a handful of times. The antigen remains unidentified. The data are from a study of blood T cells in healthy people across ages. The study's findings and limits: A strong correlation was found between TCR beta diversity and the percentage of naive T cells.

Per sample, no less than 5 micrograms of total RNA were extracted. The V end was cut by 0 bases, the J end by 4 bases, with 22 bases between. CDR3 length: 17 residues. Germline V gives CDR1 DFQATT, CDR2 SNEGSKA (reference sequence). The authors ran a second PCR of roughly 6 to 12 cycles using a sample-barcoded 5' primer and a J-beta primer mix. Carrying 12 random nucleotides, a template-switch adaptor labeled each individual cDNA molecule. TCRdb reprocessed the 5' RACE reads via MiXCR and lists one record per CDR3 protein. The sample consists of 600,000 to 850,000 distinct CDR3 sequences, around a quarter of them appearing once. These data were likewise used in another study, on T cells of mothers and their children. Per that study: Each child gave approximately 3 million TCR beta CDR3 reads (each mother, over 9 million).

The specimen sequenced was blood. The sequence derives from a boy younger than 18 in good health. V usage is TRBV20-1 and J usage is TRBJ2-7, with D possibly TRBD2 on 6 matching bases. The CDR3 sequence: CSARDTKSAGRIYEQYF. CDR3 bases: TGCAGTGCTAGAGATACCAAGTCGGCAGGGAGGATATACGAGCAGTACTTC.